Reported below is one T cell receptor (beta chain). The antigen is not known. This sample stems from a study of identical twins. General study results and limits: Insertions ran lower in abundant cord blood beta clonotypes, though not in memory repertoires. Analyses of zero insertions could, in part, be confounded by invariant MAIT and iNKT cells.

V lost 4 bases and J 7 bases, leaving 4 bases between the germline ends. This CDR3 is 11 amino acids long. Germline V CDR1 and CDR2: KGHDR, SFDVKD. TCRdb processed the 5' RACE reads anew with MiXCR; each CDR3 protein has one entry. The data hold more than 400,000 distinct CDR3 sequences, with about 15% observed a single time. There were only healthy Caucasians among the donors. This sample also appeared in a second study, on yellow fever vaccine responses in identical twins.

The receptor was derived from a woman younger than 35 in good health. Sequencing was carried out using CD4+ T cells sorted from blood. The chain employs TRBV24-1 and TRBJ2-1; D not resolved. CDR3 bases: TGTGCCACCAGTGAGGTAAATGAGCAGTTCTTC. The encoded protein is CATSEVNEQFF.